The 9 T cell receptor beta chains in this list originate from one sample, sequenced in a study of cytomegalovirus exposure and HLA in healthy donors. Researchers ran the PCR with 60 Vbeta and 13 Jbeta primers. The method was immunoSEQ multiplex PCR; TCRdb's version includes in-frame clones alone and lacks a portion of them. The sample includes over 55,000 clones, about 89% seen only once; the top ten take approximately 1.3%. Sequenced material: PBMCs. These receptors were taken from a man in his late teens or twenties in good health and CMV-seronegative.

The CDR3 sequence: CASSIDRGATEAFF. In nucleotides, the CDR3 is TGCGCCAGCAGCATCGACAGGGGTGCCACTGAAGCTTTCTTT. V and J are TRBV5-1 and TRBJ1-1; 8 positions match TRBD1. CDR3 length equals 14 residues. Trimming took 4 bases from V and 4 from J; bases not matched to a gene: 6. CDR1 is SGHRS and CDR2 is YFSETQ in the germline V gene.

V and J are TRBV10-3 and TRBJ2-7; maybe TRBD2 (6 bases). CDR3 size: 13 residues. Germline V lookup: CDR1 ENHRY, CDR2 SYGVKD. Trimming took 1 base from V and 5 from J, leaving 9 bases between them. The CDR3 nucleotides read TGTGCCATCAGTGAGTGGGAGGTGGACGAGCAGTACTTC. As protein: CAISEWEVDEQYF.

The chain couples TRBV9 to TRBJ2-2; 7 positions match TRBD2. Trimming cost V 0 bases and J 5 bases; bases outside gene matches: 4. CDR1 and CDR2 from the germline V gene are SGDLS and YYNGEE. CDR3 length equals 15 residues. The CDR3 coding sequence is TGTGCCAGCAGCGTAGGACGGGGGGTTACCGGGGAGCTGTTTTTT. This gives the protein CASSVGRGVTGELFF. Full variable domain (missing parts from reference TRBV9 and TRBJ2-2): DSGVTQTPKHLITATGQRVTLRCSPRSGDLSVYWYQQSLDQGLQFLIQYYNGEERAKGNILERFSAQQFPDLHSELNLSSLELGDSALYFCASSVGRGVTGELFFGEGSRLTVL.

This chain joins TRBV30 and TRBJ1-6, with D unresolved. Germline V gives CDR1 GTSNPN, CDR2 SVGIG (reference sequence). Trimming stripped 2 bases from V and 9 bases from J, with 14 bases between. The CDR3 loop spans 14 amino acids. The CDR3 nucleotides are TGTGCCTGGAGTCGGGCGGGGTTAGGTTCACCCCTCCACTTT. It encodes CAWSRAGLGSPLHF. Full variable domain (outside the CDR3, taken from reference TRBV30 and TRBJ1-6): SQTIHQWPATLVQPVGSPLSLECTVEGTSNPNLYWYRQAAGRGLQLLFYSVGIGQISSEVPQNLSASRPQDRQFILSSKKLLLSDSGFYLCAWSRAGLGSPLHFGNGTRLTVT.

The gene calls are TRBV2 and TRBJ2-7; 9 nucleotides match TRBD1. Germline V gives CDR1 SNHLY, CDR2 FYNNEI. The CDR3 has 15 amino acids. The V segment lost 5 bases and the J segment 2 bases; nucleotides outside the gene matches: 7. The CDR3 here is CASSRTGAGAYEQYF. In DNA form, the CDR3 reads TGTGCCAGCAGTCGGACAGGGGCCGGGGCCTACGAGCAGTACTTC.

The count of this clone is one. The gene calls are TRBV20-1 and TRBJ1-4, with D perhaps matching TRBD1 (5 bases). This CDR3 spans 11 amino acids. The V and J ends lost 4 bases and 12 bases respectively, with 12 bases between them. Per the germline V gene, CDR1 is DFQATT and CDR2 is SNEGSKA (reference sequence). The CDR3 loop is CSATGIGQLFF. The CDR3 nucleotides read TGCAGTGCTACAGGGATCGGGCAACTGTTTTTT.

The chain joins TRBV7-8 to TRBJ1-2; D not resolved. This CDR3 comprises 17 residues. V lost 1 base, J lost 6 bases, and 21 bases lay in between. Germline CDR1 and CDR2: SGHVS and FQNEAQ. CDR3 DNA: TGTGCCAGCAGCTTAGTCGGCAGATTAACAACTACTGATGGCTACACCTTC. Protein sequence: CASSLVGRLTTTDGYTF.

The chain combines TRBV6-1 with TRBJ2-7, with D possibly being TRBD2 (6 bases). Germline values: CDR1 MNHNS, CDR2 SASEGT. This CDR3 comprises 13 residues. V was trimmed by 0 bases and J by 6 bases, leaving 9 bases between them. CDR3 in DNA: TGTGCCAGCAGTGAAGCGCGGGGAACCGAGCAGTACTTC. Its protein product is CASSEARGTEQYF.

The chain joins TRBV4-1 to TRBJ2-7; 8 positions match TRBD2. The V segment lost 2 bases and the J segment 2 bases; nucleotides outside the gene matches: 11. The length of the CDR3 is 17 residues. CDR1 is MGHRA and CDR2 is YSYEKL in the germline V gene. The DNA for the CDR3 is TGCGCCAGCAGCCAATCATGGCCCGGGGGGGCAACCTACGAGCAGTACTTC. This codes for CASSQSWPGGATYEQYF.